This record looks at one T cell receptor beta chain sequence and its context. This specimen belongs to a study of control samples from healthy donors and cancer patients. TCRdb's table, derived via immunoSEQ multiplex PCR, lists solely in-frame clones and lacks some. The sample carries more than 50,000 clones, roughly 85% recorded once. The CDR3 spans 15 residues. CDR1 is SGHAT and CDR2 is FQDESV in the germline V gene (reference sequence). Trimming pared 3 bases from V and 0 bases from J, leaving 9 bases between. This chain uses TRBV11-1 with TRBJ2-1; D unresolved. This receptor was taken from a man in his forties in good health. Sequencing was done on a sample of blood. The CDR3 is CASSFSGYSYNEQFF. The CDR3 bases are TGTGCCAGCAGCTTCTCCGGGTACTCCTACAATGAGCAGTTCTTC.